This passage covers 27 T cell receptor beta chains from one sample sequenced in a study of T-cell memory formation after mild COVID-19. One entry per CDR3 protein, called by TCRdb with MiXCR from the 5' RACE reads. The sample has over 350,000 distinct CDR3 sequences; roughly 24% are singletons. Sequenced material: PBMCs or a T cell subset sorted from them (not recorded which). These receptors originate from an adult woman who had mild COVID-19 (a few samples of this study predate the infection). Cell type and time point are not known.

CDR3 sequence reads: CASSLGGTGISNQPQHF. In DNA form, the CDR3 reads TGTGCCAGCAGCTTAGGGGGTACAGGGATTTCCAATCAGCCCCAGCATTTT. This chain uses TRBV7-9 with TRBJ1-5; D possibly corresponds to TRBD1 (6 bases). The V gene's germline CDR1 is SEHNR and CDR2 FQNEAQ (reference sequence). Trimming removed 1 base at V and 3 bases at J, with 16 bases between. The CDR3 is 17 residues long.

The rearrangement uses TRBV7-6 and TRBJ2-5; D is undetermined. This CDR3 has 14 residues. Trimming removed 8 bases from V and 2 bases from J, with 15 bases in between. Germline-derived CDR1 and CDR2 are SGHVS and FNYEAQ. The CDR3 bases are TGTGCCAGCTCAGCAAGAAATTTACAAGAGACCCAGTACTTC. Protein product: CASSARNLQETQYF.

This clonotype turned up a few times. This chain uses TRBV4-2 with TRBJ1-1; D unclear. The CDR3 totals 15 residues. CDR1 is LGHNA and CDR2 is YNFKEQ in the germline V gene. V was clipped by 0 bases and J by 1 base, with 9 bases between them. CDR3 sequence (DNA): TGTGCCAGCAGCCAAGAGGTTCGGGCGAACACTGAAGCTTTCTTT. The encoded protein is CASSQEVRANTEAFF.

This clonotype turned up a few times. The rearrangement links TRBV7-2 to TRBJ2-1, with 9 bases lining up with TRBD2. The CDR3 sequence is 14 residues long. Looked up from germline, CDR1 is SGHTA and CDR2 is FQGNSA. The V segment lost 5 bases and the J segment 6 bases; nucleotides outside the gene matches: 5. The CDR3 is CASSNSGSSNEQFF. CDR3 coding DNA: TGTGCCAGCAGCAATAGCGGGAGTAGCAATGAGCAGTTCTTC.

This CDR3 is CASSKVRGLANYGYTF. The DNA for the CDR3 is TGTGCCAGCTCGAAGGTGAGGGGCCTAGCTAACTATGGCTACACCTTC. The chain combines TRBV3-1 with TRBJ1-2; a weak D match, TRBD1 (5 bases). Trimming stripped 8 bases from V and 0 bases from J, with 19 bases between. Germline CDR1 reads LGHDT; CDR2 reads YNNKEL (reference sequence). This CDR3 region has 16 residues.

The chain uses TRBV18 and TRBJ2-7; 11 nucleotides agree with TRBD1. Germline loops: CDR1 KGHSH, CDR2 LQKENI. The CDR3 totals 16 residues. The trim removed 8 bases at V and 2 bases at J, leaving 11 bases unmatched. CDR3 in DNA: TGTGCCAGCAGCCGGACAGGGGGCTCGAATACCTACGAGCAGTACTTC. Its protein is CASSRTGGSNTYEQYF.

The chain is built from TRBV10-3 and TRBJ2-1; TRBD2 aligns across 12 bases. V gave up 4 bases and J gave up 0 bases; unmatched junction bases: 1. Per germline, CDR1 ENHRY and CDR2 SYGVKD. The CDR3 runs to 16 residues. CDR3 bases: TGTGCCATCAGTGGGACTAGCGGGGACTCCTACAATGAGCAGTTCTTC. Residues: CAISGTSGDSYNEQFF.

The chain uses TRBV20-1 and TRBJ1-5; TRBD1 matches 8 bases. The CDR3 length is 14 residues. The germline V gene has CDR1 DFQATT and CDR2 SNEGSKA (reference sequence). V was clipped by 2 bases and J by 7 bases; unmatched bases: 7. The CDR3 loop is CSARPNRGSQPQHF. The CDR3 DNA is TGCAGTGCTAGACCGAACAGGGGGTCGCAGCCCCAGCATTTT.

This clonotype was seen a handful of times. This chain links TRBV9 with TRBJ1-4; tentative D call: TRBD1 (6 bases). Germline V lookup: CDR1 SGDLS, CDR2 YYNGEE. V was clipped by 4 bases and J by 8 bases, with 15 bases between them. The CDR3 contains 14 residues. CDR3 protein: CASSLKGTPEKLFF. For the CDR3, the DNA is TGTGCCAGCAGCCTAAAAGGGACACCCGAAAAACTGTTTTTT.

The chain has TRBV29-1 and TRBJ2-5; TRBD2 might be the D (5 bases). The CDR3 is made up of 14 amino acids. The germline gives CDR1 SQVTM, CDR2 ANQGSEA. V lost 3 bases and J 5 bases, leaving 16 bases between the germline ends. The CDR3 sequence is CSVDEGLVVETQYF. DNA for the CDR3: TGCAGCGTTGACGAGGGTCTGGTTGTCGAGACCCAGTACTTC.

This clonotype was observed a handful of times. The chain joins TRBV4-3 to TRBJ1-1, with D hard to call. The CDR3 extends over 14 amino acids. Germline assignment: CDR1 LGHNA and CDR2 YSLEER. V was pared by 7 bases and J by 1 base, with 13 bases between. The CDR3 reads CASTPRPTNTEAFF. The CDR3 nucleotides are TGCGCCAGCACCCCCCGACCGACGAACACTGAAGCTTTCTTT.

The chain links TRBV4-2 to TRBJ1-2; D is undetermined. V was clipped by 0 bases and J by 7 bases, with 9 bases between them. Germline loops: CDR1 LGHNA, CDR2 YNFKEQ. This CDR3 spans 13 amino acids. The CDR3 DNA is TGTGCCAGCAGCCAAGACGGCGGTATTGGCTACACCTTC. Protein: CASSQDGGIGYTF.

The V and J genes are TRBV12-3 or TRBV12-4 and TRBJ2-1; no clear D gene. V lost 3 bases to trimming and J lost 0 bases, with 12 bases between them. The CDR3 loop spans 16 amino acids. The CDR3 DNA is TGTGCCAGCAGTTTCGAGGCGAGACGCTCCTACAATGAGCAGTTCTTC. Its translation: CASSFEARRSYNEQFF.

The chain couples TRBV15 to TRBJ1-2; TRBD1 is a possible D gene (5 bases). The CDR3 is 13 amino acids. Germline V lookup: CDR1 LNHNV, CDR2 YYDKDF (reference sequence). Between the trimmed V and J ends, which lost 3 bases and 8 bases, there was a span of 13 bases. The CDR3 region is CATSSRGGWGYTF. The CDR3 DNA is TGTGCCACCAGCAGCCGCGGGGGTTGGGGCTACACCTTC. Filled out from reference TRBV15 and TRBJ1-2, the complete variable domain reads DAMVIQNPRYQVTQFGKPVTLSCSQTLNHNVMYWYQQKSSQAPKLLFHYYDKDFNNEADTPDNFQSRRPNTSFCFLDIRSPGLGDTAMYLCATSSRGGWGYTFGSGTRLTVV.

This clonotype was detected a few times. The chain combines TRBV5-1 with TRBJ2-3; 8 nucleotides match TRBD2. V dropped 0 bases and J dropped 4; count of bases not matched to a gene: 4. Germline CDR1 reads SGHRS; CDR2 reads YFSETQ. The CDR3 runs 15 residues. CDR3 sequence: CASSLETGGSDTQYF. The CDR3 nucleotides read TGCGCCAGCAGCTTGGAAACGGGGGGGTCAGATACGCAGTATTTT.

In this sample, this clonotype turned up many times. The rearrangement links TRBV12-3 or TRBV12-4 to TRBJ1-5; 10 bases are a match to TRBD1. The ends lost 5 bases at V and 2 bases at J; junction bases unmatched: 12. This CDR3 has 18 residues. CDR3 nucleotide sequence: TGTGCCAGCAGTCCAACGGGACAGGGGTACGTGGGCAATCAGCCCCAGCATTTT. It yields the protein CASSPTGQGYVGNQPQHF.

The rearrangement uses TRBV6-6 and TRBJ1-4, with 9 bases fitting TRBD1. Germline CDR1 MNHNY, CDR2 SVGAGI (reference sequence). The CDR3 runs 17 residues. V was pared by 6 bases and J by 8 bases, with 16 bases of the junction left unmatched. CDR3 coding DNA: TGTGCCAGCAGGCGACAGGCCTGGACAGGGGAAGAGGAAAAACTGTTTTTT. Amino acid sequence: CASRRQAWTGEEEKLFF.

V is TRBV3-1 and J is TRBJ1-6, with D unclear. Per germline, CDR1 LGHDT and CDR2 YNNKEL (reference sequence). This CDR3 is built from 14 residues. V was shortened by 1 base and J by 11 bases, with 12 bases between the two germline ends. The CDR3 coding sequence is TGTGCCAGCAGCCAAGGGACGCTGGGGACACCCCTCCACTTT. Translating it yields CASSQGTLGTPLHF.

This clonotype was observed a handful of times. The J gene is TRBJ1-1, the V gene TRBV5-1, with TRBD1 matching over 11 bases. This CDR3 region has 16 residues. CDR1 and CDR2 from the germline V gene are SGHRS and YFSETQ. V was pared by 4 bases and J by 3 bases, with 8 bases of the junction left unmatched. Here the CDR3 reads CASSLAGTGGYTEAFF. The CDR3 DNA sequence: TGCGCCAGCAGCCTCGCCGGGACAGGGGGTTACACTGAAGCTTTCTTT. The variable domain in full, completed from reference TRBV5-1 and TRBJ1-1, reads KAGVTQTPRYLIKTRGQQVTLSCSPISGHRSVSWYQQTPGQGLQFLFEYFSETQRNKGNFPGRFSGRQFSNSRSEMNVSTLELGDSALYLCASSLAGTGGYTEAFFGQGTRLTVV.

The chain uses TRBV6-5 and TRBJ1-2, with TRBD1 identical over 9 bases. CDR3 length: 14 amino acids. Germline V gene lookup returns CDR1 MNHEY and CDR2 SVGAGI. V lost 5 bases and J lost 4; bases outside the gene matches: 5. CDR3 coding DNA: TGTGCCAGCAGTCCTGGGGACAGGGTCTATGGCTACACCTTC. Translating it yields CASSPGDRVYGYTF.

There are many counts of this clonotype. The chain links TRBV12-3 or TRBV12-4 to TRBJ2-5; no clear D gene. The CDR3 contains 11 residues. V was trimmed by 6 bases and J by 2 bases, leaving 4 bases between them. The CDR3 spells CASRIQETQYF. CDR3 in DNA: TGTGCCAGCAGGATTCAAGAGACCCAGTACTTC.

The V gene is TRBV12-3 or TRBV12-4, the J gene TRBJ2-2; D ambiguous. V lost 7 bases and J lost 4, with 13 bases in between. This CDR3 region has 14 residues. CDR3 in amino acids: CASIPRVGTGELFF. Written as DNA, the CDR3 is TGTGCCAGCATCCCTAGGGTGGGCACCGGGGAGCTGTTTTTT.

This clonotype was detected only a few times. The chain combines TRBV12-3 or TRBV12-4 with TRBJ1-5; D unresolved. The CDR3 sequence is 11 residues long. V was cut by 8 bases and J by 7 bases, with 9 bases left in between. CDR3 DNA: TGTGCCAGCGCCCGCGGGCAGCCCCAGCATTTT. Residues: CASARGQPQHF.

The chain uses TRBV20-1 and TRBJ1-3; D unclear. The CDR3 is 13 residues long. Germline values: CDR1 DFQATT, CDR2 SNEGSKA (reference sequence). V was trimmed by 6 bases and J by 0 bases, leaving 9 bases between them. CDR3 DNA sequence: TGCAGTGCCGGACGGGACTCTGGAAACACCATATATTTT. Encoded protein: CSAGRDSGNTIYF.

V and J are TRBV7-8 and TRBJ2-3; 9 positions match TRBD2. Germline V lookup: CDR1 SGHVS, CDR2 FQNEAQ. CDR3 size: 14 residues. The V and J ends lost 7 bases and 3 bases, in that order; junction bases with no gene match: 5. CDR3 DNA: TGTGCCAGCACCAAGCGGGAGGTAACAGATACGCAGTATTTT. This gives the protein CASTKREVTDTQYF.

This clonotype was found a few times. V usage is TRBV5-6 and J usage is TRBJ1-1; unclear D gene. The V and J ends lost 1 base and 4 bases respectively, with 2 bases between them. The CDR3 spans 11 residues. Per the germline V gene, CDR1 is SGHDT and CDR2 is YYEEEE. CDR3 amino acids: CASSLFTEAFF. The CDR3 DNA sequence: TGTGCCAGCAGCTTGTTCACTGAAGCTTTCTTT.

This clonotype was seen a few times. The chain recombines TRBV7-2 with TRBJ2-1; D call uncertain. The CDR3 is 13 amino acids. The V and J ends lost 5 bases and 7 bases respectively, with 12 bases between them. The germline V gene has CDR1 SGHTA and CDR2 FQGNSA. This CDR3 is CASSTRTRNEQFF. CDR3 nucleotide sequence: TGTGCCAGCAGCACGAGAACGCGGAATGAGCAGTTCTTC. Using reference TRBV7-2 and TRBJ2-1 for the parts outside the CDR3, the full variable domain is GAGVSQSPSNKVTEKGKDVELRCDPISGHTALYWYRQSLGQGLEFLIYFQGNSAPDKSGLPSDRFSAERTGGSVSTLTIQRTQQEDSAVYLCASSTRTRNEQFFGPGTRLTVL.